Below are 11 T cell receptor beta chains sequenced from a single sample in a study of regulatory T cells in long-lasting Graves disease. Time point meaning: newly diagnosed GD, antithyroid drugs for less than 3 months. PBMCs were the source of the RNA used for TCR sequencing. Researchers made TCR beta libraries by using iRepertoire HTBI primers and running Arm-PCR on CDR3 regions. TCRdb reprocessed the multiplex PCR reads via MiXCR and lists one record per CDR3 protein. The sample shows under 300,000 distinct CDR3 sequences, roughly 21% of them seen only once. The source material was peripheral blood mononuclear cells (PBMCs), sampled at new diagnosis, from a patient treated with antithyroid drugs. These receptors were taken from a female donor with Graves disease.

As regards this clonotype: This likely stems from a read error, as it lies one base from a far larger clone. The chain combines TRBV7-9 with TRBJ2-3, with 9 bases matching TRBD1. CDR3 length: 16 amino acids. Germline values: CDR1 SEHNR, CDR2 FQNEAQ (reference sequence). CDR3 in DNA: TGTGCCAGCAGCTTAGAAACAGGGGGCTCGAGGACAACGCGGTATTTT. Translating gives CASSLETGGSRTTRYF.

This clonotype was seen repeatedly, ten times or more. The chain recombines TRBV11-2 with TRBJ2-5; 11 nucleotides align to TRBD1. Trimming at V came to 5 bases and at J to 7 bases, leaving 3 bases not matched to a gene. The germline V gene has CDR1 SGHAT and CDR2 FQNNGV. The CDR3 totals 13 residues. CDR3 protein: CASSLGQGATQYF. As DNA, the CDR3 is TGTGCCAGCAGCCTCGGACAGGGGGCGACCCAGTACTTC.

There are many counts of this clonotype. This chain links TRBV19 with TRBJ2-1, with 9 positions matching TRBD2. V was clipped by 9 bases and J by 8 bases; unmatched bases: 17. CDR1 is LNHDA and CDR2 is SQIVND in the germline V gene (reference sequence). The CDR3 runs to 16 residues. The CDR3 sequence: CASQPRAWVAGDEQFF. Written as DNA, the CDR3 is TGTGCCAGCCAACCCCGGGCCTGGGTAGCGGGAGATGAGCAGTTCTTC.

This clonotype was observed at least ten times. The genes are TRBV11-2 and TRBJ2-5; 8 bases line up with TRBD1. Germline V gene lookup returns CDR1 SGHAT and CDR2 FQNNGV. CDR3 length: 14 amino acids. V gave up 4 bases and J gave up 3 bases; unmatched junction bases: 4. CDR3: CASSSRTGKETQYF. Written as DNA, the CDR3 is TGTGCCAGCAGCTCCCGGACAGGGAAAGAGACCCAGTACTTC.

A word on this clonotype: A far larger clone lies a single base away; this is likely a read error. V is TRBV5-1 and J is TRBJ2-4; possible D gene TRBD2, 6 bases. This CDR3 has 16 amino acids. Trimming took off 4 bases at V and 13 bases at J, with 27 bases between the two ends. The germline V gene has CDR1 SGHRS and CDR2 YFSETQ. CDR3 bases: TGCGCCAGCAGCGGAACGGACGGGAGCTCCTACAATGAGCAGTACTTC. It yields the protein CASSGTDGSSYNEQYF.

The rearrangement joins TRBV20-1 to TRBJ2-7; D is uncertain. With 3 bases removed from V and 4 bases from J, the gap between germline ends came to 19 bases. CDR3 length: 15 residues. Germline loops: CDR1 DFQATT, CDR2 SNEGSKA (reference sequence). DNA of the CDR3: TGCAGTGCTAGGGCTCCGGCTTTCTTGGATTACGAGCAGTACTTC. This translates into CSARAPAFLDYEQYF.

About this clonotype itself: This sequence may be a read error, since a much larger clone differs from it by one base. J is TRBJ2-7 and V is TRBV11-2, with 9 bases identical to TRBD1. V was clipped by 5 bases and J by 6 bases; unmatched bases: 11. This CDR3 comprises 15 residues. The germline CDR1 and CDR2 sequences are SGHAT and FQNNGV. The CDR3 region is CASSRGQGIMFEQYF. DNA for the CDR3: TGTGCCAGCAGCCGAGGACAGGGGATCATGTTCGAGCAGTACTTC. Combining the CDR3 with reference TRBV11-2 and TRBJ2-7 gives the whole variable domain EAGVAQSPRYKIIEKRQSVAFWCNPISGHATLYWYQQILGQGPKLLIQFQNNGVVDDSQLPKDRFSAERLKGVDSTLKIQPAKLEDSAVYLCASSRGQGIMFEQYFGPGTRLTVT.

Many counts were recorded for this clonotype. This chain joins TRBV20-1 and TRBJ2-5, with D hard to call. The CDR3 has 10 residues. Trimming removed 6 bases at V and 5 bases at J, with 7 bases between. Germline CDR1 is DFQATT and CDR2 is SNEGSKA (reference sequence). In DNA form, the CDR3 reads TGCAGTGCCCTAGGGGAGACCCAGTACTTC. Translation gives CSALGETQYF.

This chain links TRBV20-1 with TRBJ1-4; the match to TRBD1 covers 7 bases. CDR1 and CDR2 from the germline V gene are DFQATT and SNEGSKA (reference sequence). V dropped 4 bases and J dropped 8; count of bases not matched to a gene: 10. The CDR3 spans 14 residues. CDR3 nucleotide sequence: TGCAGTGCTACTCCCGAACAGGGGACGGAAAAACTGTTTTTT. It is translated as CSATPEQGTEKLFF.

The chain has TRBV9 and TRBJ1-2; D is perhaps TRBD1 (6 bases). The germline V gene has CDR1 SGDLS and CDR2 YYNGEE. The V end lost 0 bases, the J end lost 6 bases, and 9 bases lay between the germline ends. The CDR3 sequence is 13 residues long. The CDR3 sequence: CASSVGGADGYTF. CDR3 nucleotide sequence: TGTGCCAGCAGCGTAGGGGGGGCGGATGGCTACACCTTC.

There are many counts of this clonotype. The chain uses TRBV6-1 and TRBJ2-7, with D perhaps matching TRBD2 (6 bases). This CDR3 region has 18 residues. V was pared by 6 bases and J by 2 bases, with 26 bases between. Germline CDR1 MNHNS, CDR2 SASEGT. CDR3 region: CASRLREWSDQGPYEQYF. In DNA, the CDR3 is TGTGCCAGCAGGCTTCGGGAGTGGAGCGACCAAGGCCCCTACGAGCAGTACTTC.